This T cell receptor beta chain was identified during a study of T cells in Graves' hyperthyroidism and ophthalmopathy. Study-wide findings and caveats: Ophthalmopathy got predicted by the model a median 6.5 months before its onset.

The TCR beta CDR3 regions underwent amplification using RNA transcripts as the source. The TCR CDR3 first-round RT-PCR relied on the HTBI primer set. TCRdb re-analysed the multiplex PCR reads in MiXCR, keeping a single row per CDR3 protein. In the table there are hundreds of thousands of distinct CDR3 sequences, less than 15% of which are singletons. This clonotype was seen many times. The antigen is undetermined. Germline V gives CDR1 GTSNPN, CDR2 SVGIG (reference sequence). The CDR3 has 13 residues. V dropped 1 base and J dropped 5 bases, with 9 bases sitting between them. No ophthalmopathy progression within 18 months constituted stable Graves' hyperthyroidism. Hyperthyroidism was newly diagnosed in patients aged 18 to 65 (duration under 2 months). Patients were excluded for uncontrolled infection, other autoimmune disease, pregnancy or lactation.

The sequenced material came from blood. V gene TRBV30 combines with J gene TRBJ1-3; no clear D. This receptor was taken from a middle-aged woman with Graves' hyperthyroidism. CDR3 sequence (DNA): TGTGCCTGGAGTGAGGGCACACGAAACACCATATATTTT. This sequence encodes CAWSEGTRNTIYF.